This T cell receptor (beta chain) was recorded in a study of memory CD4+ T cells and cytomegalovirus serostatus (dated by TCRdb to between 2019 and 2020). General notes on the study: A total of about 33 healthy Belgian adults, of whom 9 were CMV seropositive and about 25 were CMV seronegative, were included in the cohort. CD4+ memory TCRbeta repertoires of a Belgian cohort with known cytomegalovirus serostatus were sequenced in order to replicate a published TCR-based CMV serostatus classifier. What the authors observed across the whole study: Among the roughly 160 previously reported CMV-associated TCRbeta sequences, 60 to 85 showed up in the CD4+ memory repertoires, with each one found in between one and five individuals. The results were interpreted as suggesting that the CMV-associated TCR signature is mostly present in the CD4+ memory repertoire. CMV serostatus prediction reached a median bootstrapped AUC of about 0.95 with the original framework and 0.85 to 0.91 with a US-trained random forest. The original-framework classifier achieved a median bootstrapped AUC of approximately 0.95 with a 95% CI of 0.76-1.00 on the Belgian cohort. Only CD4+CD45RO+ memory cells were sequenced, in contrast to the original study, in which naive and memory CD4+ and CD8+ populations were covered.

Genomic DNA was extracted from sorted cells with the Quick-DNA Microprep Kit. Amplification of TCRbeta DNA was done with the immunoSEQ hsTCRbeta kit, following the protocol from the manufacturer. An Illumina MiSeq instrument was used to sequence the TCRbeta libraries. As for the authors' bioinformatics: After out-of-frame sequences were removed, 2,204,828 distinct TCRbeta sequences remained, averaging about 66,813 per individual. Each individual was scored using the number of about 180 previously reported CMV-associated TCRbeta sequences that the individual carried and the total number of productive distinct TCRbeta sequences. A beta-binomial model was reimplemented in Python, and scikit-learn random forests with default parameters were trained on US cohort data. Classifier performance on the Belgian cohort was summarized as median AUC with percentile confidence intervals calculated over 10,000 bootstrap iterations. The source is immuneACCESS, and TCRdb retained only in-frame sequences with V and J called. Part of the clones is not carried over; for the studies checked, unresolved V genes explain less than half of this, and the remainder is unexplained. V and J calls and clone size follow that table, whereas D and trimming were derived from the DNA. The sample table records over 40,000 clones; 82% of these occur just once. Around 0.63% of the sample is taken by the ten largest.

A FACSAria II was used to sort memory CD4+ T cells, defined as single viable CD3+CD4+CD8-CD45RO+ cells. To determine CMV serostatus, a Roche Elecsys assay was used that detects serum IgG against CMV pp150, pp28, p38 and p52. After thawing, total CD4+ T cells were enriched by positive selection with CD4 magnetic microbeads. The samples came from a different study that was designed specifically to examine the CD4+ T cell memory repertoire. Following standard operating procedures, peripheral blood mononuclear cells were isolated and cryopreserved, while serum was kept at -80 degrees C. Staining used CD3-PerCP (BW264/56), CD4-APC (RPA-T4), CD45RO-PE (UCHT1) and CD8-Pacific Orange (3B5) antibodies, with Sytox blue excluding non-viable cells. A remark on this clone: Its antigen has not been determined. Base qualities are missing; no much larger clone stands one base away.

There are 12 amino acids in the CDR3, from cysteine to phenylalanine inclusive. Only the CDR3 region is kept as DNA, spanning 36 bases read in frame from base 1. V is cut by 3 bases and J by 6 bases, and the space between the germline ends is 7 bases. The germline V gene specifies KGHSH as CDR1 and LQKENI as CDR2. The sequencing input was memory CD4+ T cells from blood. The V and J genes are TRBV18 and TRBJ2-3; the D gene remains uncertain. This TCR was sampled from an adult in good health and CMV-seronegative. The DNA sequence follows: TGTGCCAGCTCACCGGAGATGGATACGCAGTATTTT. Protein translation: CASSPEMDTQYF. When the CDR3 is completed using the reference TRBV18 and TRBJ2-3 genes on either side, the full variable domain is NAGVMQNPRHLVRRRGQEARLRCSPMKGHSHVYWYRQLPEEGLKFMVYLQKENIIDESGMPKERFSAEFPKEGPSILRIQQVVRGDSAAYFCASSPEMDTQYFGPGTRLTVL.